This T cell receptor beta chain is drawn from a study of neurological immune-mediated disorders. This CDR3 comprises 17 residues. Germline CDR1 is MGHRA and CDR2 is YSYEKL. The ends lost 3 bases at V and 1 base at J; junction bases unmatched: 10. In this sample, this clonotype turned up a few times. What it recognizes is unknown. General observations from the study: It was the repertoires of 18 of 34 multiple sclerosis patients that phylogenetic grouping placed in one related-CDR3 cluster, which is a possible signature.

TCRdb redid the calling of the 5' RACE reads with MiXCR, one entry per CDR3 protein. The sample has more than 45,000 distinct CDR3 sequences; 2% to 2.5% are singletons. The sample comprised PBMCs. The chain has TRBV4-1 and TRBJ1-1; TRBD1 matches 8 bases. This TCR was sampled from a man aged 50 or older with multiple sclerosis. CDR3: CASSQGLLQGGNTEAFF. Written as DNA, the CDR3 is TGCGCCAGCAGCCAGGGACTCCTACAGGGGGGGAACACTGAAGCTTTCTTT.